Listed below are T cell receptor beta chains from one sample, sequenced in a study of cytomegalovirus exposure and HLA in healthy donors. Data came from immunoSEQ multiplex PCR; TCRdb stores just in-frame clones and leaves some out. The repertoire includes about 160,000 clones, around 77% of them detected once, and around 1.5% sits in the top ten. Sequenced material: PBMCs. These receptors originate from a man in his 60s in good health and CMV-seronegative. The conserved cysteine and the conserved F or W are not part of the CDR3 here. A D gene is named only where the DNA matches it firmly.

D	V	J	CDR3
NA	TRBV2	TRBJ2-7	ASTGVGSYEQY
NA	TRBV18	TRBJ2-7	ASSPLAGPSSEQY
NA	TRBV28	TRBJ1-6	ASSLRQLYYSPLH
NA	TRBV7-2	TRBJ2-7	ASSLQGYEQY
NA	TRBV6-1	TRBJ1-5	ASSATGRDQPQH
TRBD1	TRBV23-1	TRBJ2-2	ASSQGQRDRVNTGELF
TRBD1	TRBV18	TRBJ1-6	ASSETQGATNSPLH
NA	TRBV19	TRBJ1-5	ASSIGGTRVDQPQH
NA	TRBV4-1	TRBJ1-2	ASSQGFFMRASYT
NA	TRBV5-5	TRBJ2-1	ASSSVDEQF
TRBD2	TRBV6-5	TRBJ2-3	ASSYSLAGPTQY
NA	TRBV19	TRBJ2-1	ASARGNYNEQF
NA	TRBV19	TRBJ2-2	ASTPGASTGELF
TRBD2	TRBV6-1	TRBJ2-1	ASRAPSGVGEQF
TRBD1	TRBV30	TRBJ1-2	AWGGQAANYGYT
NA	TRBV6-5	TRBJ2-5	ASSFNRVLQETQY
NA	TRBV7-9	TRBJ2-7	ASSPTTYEQY
TRBD1	TRBV23-1	TRBJ1-1	ASSHPGQPNTEAF
NA	TRBV10-3	TRBJ2-7	AISENPEYEQY
TRBD2	TRBV5-4	TRBJ2-7	ASSPGTSGRVYEQY
TRBD1	TRBV7-2	NA	ASSLNPTGGIFYEQY
NA	TRBV5-1	TRBJ2-1	ASSTAGYSYNEQF
NA	TRBV9	TRBJ2-7	ASSDGHTAAYEQY
NA	TRBV6-1	TRBJ1-1	ASRRGKDTEAF
NA	TRBV27	TRBJ1-6	ASSLWAVNSPLH
TRBD2	TRBV10-3	TRBJ2-3	AIRSSSGGKISTDTQY
NA	TRBV15	TRBJ2-7	ATSRVGATYEQY
TRBD1	TRBV19	TRBJ2-7	ASSSHRGAYEQY
TRBD1	TRBV7-6	TRBJ2-1	ASSFGQGWDEQF
NA	TRBV6-5	TRBJ1-6	ASSYSGGIGNSPLH
NA	TRBV7-3	TRBJ2-3	ASSPRGGGADTQY
NA	TRBV30	TRBJ1-4	AWEKALEANEKLF
TRBD2	TRBV6-5	TRBJ2-2	ASSRLAANTGELF
TRBD2	TRBV4-1	TRBJ2-5	ASSQDMGGGAGETQY
TRBD2	TRBV11-3	TRBJ2-3	ASSLGVASGGHGDTQY
TRBD1	TRBV9	TRBJ2-7	ASSAGTAYEQY
NA	TRBV5-1	TRBJ1-3	ASSLEGHSQAGNTIY
NA	TRBV6-1	TRBJ2-7	ASSQVNNEQY
NA	TRBV7-8	TRBJ2-3	ASSLGEDYSSSTDTQY
NA	TRBV10-3	TRBJ2-1	AISPPGVNEQF
TRBD2	TRBV7-2	TRBJ2-7	ASSSGTSGYSYEQY
NA	TRBV15	TRBJ2-6	ATSRDLGAGANVLT
NA	TRBV10-3	TRBJ1-5	AIRAWGSGQPQH
NA	TRBV6-5	TRBJ2-5	ASSTTGAGGETQY
TRBD1	TRBV19	TRBJ1-5	ASSLHQRLQGAYQPQH
NA	TRBV4-1	TRBJ1-1	ASSQEGTLAGAF
NA	TRBV5-4	TRBJ1-4	ASSETAVTTNEKLF
NA	TRBV19	TRBJ2-7	ASSWGEVEEQY
TRBD2	TRBV9	TRBJ2-2	ASSVDLAGGSNTGELF
NA	TRBV30	TRBJ1-6	AWSVGGSSYNSPLH
NA	TRBV7-2	TRBJ1-1	ASSLDRRNTEAF
NA	TRBV2	TRBJ1-5	ASSEWGGGGNIRNQPQH
TRBD2	TRBV7-2	TRBJ2-7	ASSVAPGGSYEQY
NA	TRBV19	TRBJ1-1	ASIFVGWGREIEAF
TRBD1	TRBV7-9	TRBJ1-2	ASSLGTGGNGYT
TRBD2	TRBV7-9	TRBJ2-1	SSSKDLAGRGDEQF
TRBD1	TRBV4-1	TRBJ1-2	ASSQDRQGAYGYT
TRBD1	TRBV30	TRBJ1-6	AWSSGTGGSPLH
TRBD2	TRBV14	TRBJ2-2	ASSQDLLAGPVPGELF